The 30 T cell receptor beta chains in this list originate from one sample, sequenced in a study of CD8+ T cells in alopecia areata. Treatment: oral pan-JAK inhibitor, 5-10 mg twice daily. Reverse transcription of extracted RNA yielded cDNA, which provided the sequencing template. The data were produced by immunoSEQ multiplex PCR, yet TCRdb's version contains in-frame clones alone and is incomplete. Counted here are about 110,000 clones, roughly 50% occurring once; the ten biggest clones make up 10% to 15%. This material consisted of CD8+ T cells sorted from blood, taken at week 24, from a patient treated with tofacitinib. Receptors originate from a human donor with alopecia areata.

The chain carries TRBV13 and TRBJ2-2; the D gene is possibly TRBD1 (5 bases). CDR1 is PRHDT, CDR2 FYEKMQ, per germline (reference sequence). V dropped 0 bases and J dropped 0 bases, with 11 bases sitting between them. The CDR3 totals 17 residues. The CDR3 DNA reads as TGTGCCAGCAGCTTAGGTCAGGGAATCCCGAACACCGGGGAGCTGTTTTTT. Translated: CASSLGQGIPNTGELFF.

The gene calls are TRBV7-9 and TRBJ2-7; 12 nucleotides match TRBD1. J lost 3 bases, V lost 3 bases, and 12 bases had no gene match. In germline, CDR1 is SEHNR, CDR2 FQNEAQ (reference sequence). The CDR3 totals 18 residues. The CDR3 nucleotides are TGTGCCAGCAGCTTGGCGGGGACAGGGGGCGCGGAGCTCTACGAGCAGTACTTC. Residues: CASSLAGTGGAELYEQYF.

CDR3 region: CASNPLNEATNEKLFF. In nucleotides, the CDR3 is TGTGCCAGCAACCCACTGAACGAAGCAACTAATGAAAAACTGTTTTTT. The gene calls are TRBV6-6 and TRBJ1-4; D is unclear. The germline V and J ends were trimmed by 7 bases and 0 bases, with 15 bases remaining between them. The CDR3 spans 16 residues. Germline CDR1 is MNHNY and CDR2 is SVGAGI (reference sequence).

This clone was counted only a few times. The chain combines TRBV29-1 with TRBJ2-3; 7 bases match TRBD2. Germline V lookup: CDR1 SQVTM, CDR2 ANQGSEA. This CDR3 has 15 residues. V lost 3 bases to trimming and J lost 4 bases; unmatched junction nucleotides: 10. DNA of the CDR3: TGCAGCGTTGAGAGTGGACTAGAAGAGGCAGATACGCAGTATTTT. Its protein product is CSVESGLEEADTQYF.

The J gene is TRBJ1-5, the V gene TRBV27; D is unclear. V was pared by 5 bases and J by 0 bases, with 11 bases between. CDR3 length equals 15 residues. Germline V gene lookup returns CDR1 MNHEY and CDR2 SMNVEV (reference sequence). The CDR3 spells CASSTSGYSNQPQHF. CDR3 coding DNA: TGTGCCAGCAGTACCTCGGGATATAGCAATCAGCCCCAGCATTTT.

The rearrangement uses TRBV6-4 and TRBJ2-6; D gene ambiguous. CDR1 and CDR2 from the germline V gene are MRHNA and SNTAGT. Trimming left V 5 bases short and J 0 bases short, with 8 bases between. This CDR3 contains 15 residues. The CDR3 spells CASSSQSSGANVLTF. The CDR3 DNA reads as TGTGCCAGCAGTTCACAGTCCTCTGGGGCCAACGTCCTGACTTTC.

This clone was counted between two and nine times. The CDR3 DNA sequence: TGTGCCAGCAGTGAATATATCGGACTAGCACAAGAGACCCAGTACTTC. The encoded protein is CASSEYIGLAQETQYF. The rearrangement links TRBV25-1 to TRBJ2-5; 8 bases are a match to TRBD2. Germline V lookup: CDR1 MGHDK, CDR2 SYGVNS. V lost 0 bases, J lost 2 bases, and 5 bases stayed unmatched. The CDR3 has 16 amino acids.

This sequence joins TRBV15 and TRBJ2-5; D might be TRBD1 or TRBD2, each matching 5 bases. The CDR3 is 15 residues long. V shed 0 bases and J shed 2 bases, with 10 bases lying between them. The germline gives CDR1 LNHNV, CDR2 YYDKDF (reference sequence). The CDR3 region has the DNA TGTGCCACCAGCAGAGATTATGGGGGTCAAGAGACCCAGTACTTC. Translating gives CATSRDYGGQETQYF.

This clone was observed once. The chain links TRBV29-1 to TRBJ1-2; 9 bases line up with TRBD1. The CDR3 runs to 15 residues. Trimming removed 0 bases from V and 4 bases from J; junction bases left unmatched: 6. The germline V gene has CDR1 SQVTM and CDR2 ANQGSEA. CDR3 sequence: CSVEETGGSIYGYTF. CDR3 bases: TGCAGCGTTGAAGAAACAGGGGGCAGTATCTATGGCTACACCTTC.

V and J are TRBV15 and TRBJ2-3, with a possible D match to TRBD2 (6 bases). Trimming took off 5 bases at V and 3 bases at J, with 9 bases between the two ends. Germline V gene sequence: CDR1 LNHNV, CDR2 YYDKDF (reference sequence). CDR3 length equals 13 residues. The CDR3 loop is CATSRGTTDTQYF. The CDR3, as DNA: TGTGCCACCAGCCGGGGGACTACAGATACGCAGTATTTT.

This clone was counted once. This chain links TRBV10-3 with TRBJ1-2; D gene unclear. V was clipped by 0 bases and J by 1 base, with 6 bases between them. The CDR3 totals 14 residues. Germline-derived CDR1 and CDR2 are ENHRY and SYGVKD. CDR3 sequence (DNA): TGTGCCATCAGTGAGTCGGGAGTTAACTATGGCTACACCTTC. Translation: CAISESGVNYGYTF.

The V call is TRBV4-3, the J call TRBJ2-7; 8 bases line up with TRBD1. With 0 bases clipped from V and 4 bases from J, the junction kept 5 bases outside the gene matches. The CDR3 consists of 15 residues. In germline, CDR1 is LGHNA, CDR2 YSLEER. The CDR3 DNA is TGCGCCAGCAGCCAAGATGCAGGGGGCCCTTACGAGCAGTACTTC. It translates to CASSQDAGGPYEQYF.

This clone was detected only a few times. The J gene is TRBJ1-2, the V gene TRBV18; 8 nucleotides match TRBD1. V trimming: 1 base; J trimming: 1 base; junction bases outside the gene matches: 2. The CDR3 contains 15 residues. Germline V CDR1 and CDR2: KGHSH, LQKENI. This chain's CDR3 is CASSPLTGDNYGYTF. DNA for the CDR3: TGTGCCAGCTCACCACTGACAGGGGATAACTATGGCTACACCTTC.

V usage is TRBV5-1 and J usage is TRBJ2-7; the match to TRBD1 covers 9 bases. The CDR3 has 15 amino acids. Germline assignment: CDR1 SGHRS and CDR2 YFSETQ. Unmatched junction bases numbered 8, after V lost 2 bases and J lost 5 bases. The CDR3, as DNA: TGCGCCAGCAGCTTCGGGACAGGGTCATGGGACGAGCAGTACTTC. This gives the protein CASSFGTGSWDEQYF.

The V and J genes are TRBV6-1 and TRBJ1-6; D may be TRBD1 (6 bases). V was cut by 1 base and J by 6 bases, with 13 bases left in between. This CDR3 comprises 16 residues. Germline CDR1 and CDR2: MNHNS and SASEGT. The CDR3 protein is CASSEVSGDGNSPLHF. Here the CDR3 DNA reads TGTGCCAGCAGTGAAGTATCAGGGGACGGTAATTCACCCCTCCACTTT.

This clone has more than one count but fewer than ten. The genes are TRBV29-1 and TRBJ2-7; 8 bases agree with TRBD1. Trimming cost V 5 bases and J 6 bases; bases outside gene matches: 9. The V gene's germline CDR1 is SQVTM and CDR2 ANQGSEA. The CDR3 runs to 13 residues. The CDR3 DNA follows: TGCAGCGTTAACAGGGGGGTCCGTGGCGAGCAGTACTTC. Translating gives CSVNRGVRGEQYF.

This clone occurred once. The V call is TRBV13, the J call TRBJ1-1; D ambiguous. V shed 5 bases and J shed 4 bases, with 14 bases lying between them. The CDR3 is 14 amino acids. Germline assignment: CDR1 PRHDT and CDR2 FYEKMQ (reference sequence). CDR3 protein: CASSLNRGPTEAFF. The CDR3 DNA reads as TGTGCCAGCAGCCTCAACCGCGGGCCCACTGAAGCTTTCTTT.

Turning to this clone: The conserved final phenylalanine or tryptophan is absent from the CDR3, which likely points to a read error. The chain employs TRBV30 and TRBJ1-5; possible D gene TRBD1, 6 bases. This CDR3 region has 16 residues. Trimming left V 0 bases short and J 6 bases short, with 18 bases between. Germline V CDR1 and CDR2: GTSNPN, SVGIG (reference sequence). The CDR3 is CAWSVLGGGLSQPQHL. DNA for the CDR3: TGTGCCTGGAGTGTACTGGGAGGGGGGTTGAGTCAGCCCCAGCATCTT.

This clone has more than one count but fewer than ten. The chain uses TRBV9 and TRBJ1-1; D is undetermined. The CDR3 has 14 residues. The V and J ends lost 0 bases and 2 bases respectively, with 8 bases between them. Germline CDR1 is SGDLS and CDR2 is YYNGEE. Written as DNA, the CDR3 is TGTGCCAGCAGCGTAGCGAAGGGAAACACTGAAGCTTTCTTT. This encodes CASSVAKGNTEAFF.

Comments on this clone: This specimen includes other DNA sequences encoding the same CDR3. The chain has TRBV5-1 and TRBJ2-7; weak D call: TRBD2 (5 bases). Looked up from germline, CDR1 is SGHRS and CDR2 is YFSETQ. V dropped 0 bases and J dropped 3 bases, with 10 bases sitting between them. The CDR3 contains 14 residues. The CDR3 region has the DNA TGCGCCAGCAGCTTGGAGGTCCGGGACTACGAGCAGTACTTC. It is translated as CASSLEVRDYEQYF.

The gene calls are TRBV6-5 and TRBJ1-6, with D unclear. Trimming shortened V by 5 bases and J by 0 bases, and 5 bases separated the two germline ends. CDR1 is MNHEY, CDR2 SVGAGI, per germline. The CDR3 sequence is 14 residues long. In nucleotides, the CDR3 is TGTGCCAGCAGTCCCAGCTCCTATAATTCACCCCTCCACTTT. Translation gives CASSPSSYNSPLHF.

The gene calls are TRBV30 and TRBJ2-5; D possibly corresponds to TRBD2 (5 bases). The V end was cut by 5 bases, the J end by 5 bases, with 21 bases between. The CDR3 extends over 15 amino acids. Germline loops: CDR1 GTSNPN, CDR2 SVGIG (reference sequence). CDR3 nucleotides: TGTGCCTGGGACCTAGGTCGGGGTCCTGGGGAGACCCAGTACTTC. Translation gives CAWDLGRGPGETQYF.

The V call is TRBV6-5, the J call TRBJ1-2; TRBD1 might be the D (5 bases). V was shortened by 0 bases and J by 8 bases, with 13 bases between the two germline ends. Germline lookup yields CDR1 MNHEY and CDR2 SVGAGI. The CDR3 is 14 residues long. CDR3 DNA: TGTGCCAGCAGTTACTCCGGGACCCCTCGGGGCTACACCTTC. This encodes CASSYSGTPRGYTF.

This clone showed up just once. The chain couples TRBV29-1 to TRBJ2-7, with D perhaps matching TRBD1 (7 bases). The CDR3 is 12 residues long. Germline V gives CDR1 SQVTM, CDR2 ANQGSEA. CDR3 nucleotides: TGCAGATTCCCAGGGGGGTCCTACGAGCAGTACTTC. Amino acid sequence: CRFPGGSYEQYF.

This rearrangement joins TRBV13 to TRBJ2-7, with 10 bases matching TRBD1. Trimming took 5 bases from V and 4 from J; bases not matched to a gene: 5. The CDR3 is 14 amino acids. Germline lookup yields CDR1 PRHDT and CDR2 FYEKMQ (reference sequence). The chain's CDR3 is CASSAWTGGYEQYF. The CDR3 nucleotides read TGTGCCAGCAGCGCATGGACAGGGGGATACGAGCAGTACTTC.

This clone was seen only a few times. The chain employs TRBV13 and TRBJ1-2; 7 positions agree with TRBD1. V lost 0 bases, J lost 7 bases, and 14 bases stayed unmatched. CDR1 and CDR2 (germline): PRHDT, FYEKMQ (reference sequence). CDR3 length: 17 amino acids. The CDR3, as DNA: TGTGCCAGCAGCTTAGGAAGGGGGGGACAGTTCGATGTTGGCTACACCTTC. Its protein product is CASSLGRGGQFDVGYTF.

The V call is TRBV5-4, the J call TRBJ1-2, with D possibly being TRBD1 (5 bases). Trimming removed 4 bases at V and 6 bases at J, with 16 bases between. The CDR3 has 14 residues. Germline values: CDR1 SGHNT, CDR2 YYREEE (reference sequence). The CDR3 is CASSRTGEVHGYTF. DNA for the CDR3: TGTGCCAGCAGCCGCACGGGGGAGGTGCATGGCTACACCTTC.

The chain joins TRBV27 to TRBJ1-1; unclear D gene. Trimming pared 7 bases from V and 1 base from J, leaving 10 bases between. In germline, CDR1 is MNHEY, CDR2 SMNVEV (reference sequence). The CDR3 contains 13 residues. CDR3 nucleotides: TGTGCCAGCAACCTCAATCGGAACACTGAAGCTTTCTTT. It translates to CASNLNRNTEAFF.

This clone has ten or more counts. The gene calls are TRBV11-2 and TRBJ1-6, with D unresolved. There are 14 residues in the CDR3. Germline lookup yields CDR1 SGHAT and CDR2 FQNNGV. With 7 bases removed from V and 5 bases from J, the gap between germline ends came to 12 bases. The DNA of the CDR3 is TGTGCCAGCACCCACAGACCCGATAATTCACCCCTCCACTTT. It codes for CASTHRPDNSPLHF. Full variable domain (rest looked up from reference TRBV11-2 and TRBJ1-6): EAGVAQSPRYKIIEKRQSVAFWCNPISGHATLYWYQQILGQGPKLLIQFQNNGVVDDSQLPKDRFSAERLKGVDSTLKIQPAKLEDSAVYLCASTHRPDNSPLHFGNGTRLTVT.

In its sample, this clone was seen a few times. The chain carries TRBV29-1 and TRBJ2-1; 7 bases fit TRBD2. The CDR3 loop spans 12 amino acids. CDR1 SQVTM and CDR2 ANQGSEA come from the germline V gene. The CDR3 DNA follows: TGCACCATTGGGGGGACTAACAATGAGCAGTTCTTC. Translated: CTIGGTNNEQFF.